Below are 8 T cell receptor beta chains sequenced from a single sample in a study of response to subunit inactivated influenza vaccine. TCRdb recomputed calls from the RT-PCR reads with MiXCR, one row per CDR3 protein. This table holds hundreds of thousands of distinct CDR3 sequences, approximately 7.7% found once. The sequencing here drew on PBMCs from blood, taken around 25 months after vaccination. These receptors all stem from a man between 45 and 75 years old who received an inactivated influenza vaccine.

The chain links TRBV28 to TRBJ2-4; tentatively, D is TRBD1 or TRBD2 (5 bases each). The ends were cut back, 6 bases at V and 8 bases at J, with 17 bases in the middle. The germline V gene encodes CDR1 MDHEN and CDR2 SYDVKM. The CDR3 spans 14 residues. This CDR3 reads CASRPPGTPHIQYF. Written as DNA, the CDR3 is TGTGCCAGCAGGCCTCCCGGGACCCCGCACATTCAGTACTTC.

As concerns this clonotype: This sequence may be a read error, since a much larger clone differs from it by one base. The J gene is TRBJ2-5, the V gene TRBV9, with no clear D. The CDR3 runs 12 residues. The germline V gene encodes CDR1 SGDLS and CDR2 YYNGEE. V gave up 0 bases and J gave up 4 bases, with 4 bases separating them. In DNA form, the CDR3 reads TGTGCCAGCAGCGTAGTAGGAGAGACCCAGTACTTC. It is translated as CASSVVGETQYF.

This chain uses TRBV4-2 with TRBJ2-7; no firm D call. Per the germline V gene, CDR1 is LGHNA and CDR2 is YNFKEQ. The CDR3 has 14 residues. V was pared by 4 bases and J by 3 bases, with 13 bases between. The CDR3, as DNA: TGTGCCAGCAGCCCCAAGCCTGCAGACTACGAGCAGTACTTC. Translated: CASSPKPADYEQYF.

This clonotype was seen a handful of times. CDR3 sequence: CASNQGVQETQYF. The CDR3 DNA is TGTGCCAGCAATCAGGGGGTCCAAGAGACCCAGTACTTC. J is TRBJ2-5 and V is TRBV12-3 or TRBV12-4, with 7 bases identical to TRBD1. The CDR3 runs 13 residues. Germline trimming cut 7 bases from V and 1 base from J; bases unmatched to any gene: 3.

This clonotype was seen a handful of times. The V gene is TRBV6-1, the J gene TRBJ2-3; 15 bases fit TRBD2. The CDR3 has 17 amino acids. Germline V gene lookup returns CDR1 MNHNS and CDR2 SASEGT. The V gene end was trimmed by 6 bases and the J gene end by 4 bases; junction bases not matched to a gene: 8. The CDR3 DNA follows: TGTGCCAGCAGCAGTGGGACTAGCGGGAGGAGGGCAGATACGCAGTATTTT. This sequence encodes CASSSGTSGRRADTQYF.

The sample holds a few counts of this clonotype. This sequence joins TRBV5-6 and TRBJ1-1, with a possible D match to TRBD1 (6 bases). This CDR3 spans 15 amino acids. The germline V gene has CDR1 SGHDT and CDR2 YYEEEE. Trimming removed 0 bases from V and 2 bases from J, with 11 bases in between. CDR3 sequence reads: CASSLVTGTNTEAFF. DNA for the CDR3: TGTGCCAGCAGCTTGGTTACAGGGACCAACACTGAAGCTTTCTTT.

The V call is TRBV11-1, the J call TRBJ2-1, with D possibly being TRBD2 (6 bases). Germline CDR1 reads SGHAT; CDR2 reads FQDESV (reference sequence). Trimming removed 1 base at V and 2 bases at J, with 24 bases between. The CDR3 covers 20 residues. CDR3 protein: CASSLVLIEGGAVAYNEQFF. The CDR3 coding sequence is TGTGCCAGCAGCTTAGTGCTCATCGAGGGAGGAGCGGTTGCCTACAATGAGCAGTTCTTC.

This clonotype occurred a few times. The rearrangement uses TRBV11-3 and TRBJ1-4, with D tentatively TRBD1 (6 bases). Germline lookup yields CDR1 SGHNT and CDR2 YENEEA. CDR3 length: 16 residues. With 2 bases removed from V and 6 bases from J, the gap between germline ends came to 16 bases. The CDR3 bases are TGTGCCAGCAGCTTATCGCCTGGGGGGGCAGATGAAAAACTGTTTTTT. Protein: CASSLSPGGADEKLFF.